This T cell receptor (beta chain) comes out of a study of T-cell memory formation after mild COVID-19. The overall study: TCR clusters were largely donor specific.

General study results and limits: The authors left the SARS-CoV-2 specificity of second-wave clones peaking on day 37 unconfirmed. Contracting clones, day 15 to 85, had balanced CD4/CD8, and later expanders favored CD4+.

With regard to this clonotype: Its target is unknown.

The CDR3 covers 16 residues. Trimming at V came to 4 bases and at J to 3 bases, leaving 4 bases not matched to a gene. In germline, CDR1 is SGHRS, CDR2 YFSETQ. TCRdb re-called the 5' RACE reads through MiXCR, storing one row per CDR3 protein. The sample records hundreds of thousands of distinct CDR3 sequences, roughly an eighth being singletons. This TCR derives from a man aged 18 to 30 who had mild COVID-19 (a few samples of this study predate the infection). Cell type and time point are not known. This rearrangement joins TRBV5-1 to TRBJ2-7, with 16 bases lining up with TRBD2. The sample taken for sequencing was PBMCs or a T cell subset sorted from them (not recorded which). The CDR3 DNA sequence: TGCGCCAGCAGCCCGGGGACTAGCGGGGGGGGCTACGAGCAGTACGTC. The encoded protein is CASSPGTSGGGYEQYV.